The next 32 T cell receptor beta chains were all read from a single sample in a study of T cell responses to AZD1222 COVID-19 vaccine (dated by TCRdb to about 2021). Per the publication, the time point label means: about 28 days (+/-7) after the second vaccine dose. Library creation used the immunoSEQ multiplex PCR assay. The table was pulled from immuneACCESS by TCRdb, which kept in-frame rearrangements only. Such tables lose some clones; where checked, under half of the loss comes from unresolved V genes, and the rest has no known cause. The sample table holds 150,000 to 200,000 clones, of which roughly 94% were seen once. Just over 5% of the sample is held by the ten biggest clonotypes. Sequenced here: peripheral blood, sampled 28 days after the second AZD1222 dose. The source is an adult who received the AZD1222 COVID-19 vaccine.

This clone has only one observation. V usage is TRBV5-4 and J usage is TRBJ2-7; 7 bases agree with TRBD1. Germline CDR1 is SGHNT and CDR2 is YYREEE (reference sequence). V lost 0 bases and J lost 1; bases outside the gene matches: 7. The CDR3 runs 16 residues. CDR3 region: CASSLALETGSYEQYF. The CDR3 DNA follows: TGTGCCAGCAGCTTGGCGTTGGAGACAGGGTCCTACGAGCAGTACTTC.

The chain combines TRBV9 with TRBJ2-1, with a possible D match to TRBD2 (6 bases). Germline V gene data show CDR1 as SGDLS and CDR2 as YYNGEE. The CDR3 is 15 amino acids. Trimming left V 0 bases short and J 2 bases short, with 9 bases between. CDR3 bases: TGTGCCAGCAGCGTAGGGACGGGAGCCTACAATGAGCAGTTCTTC. Its protein product is CASSVGTGAYNEQFF.

The chain is built from TRBV5-4 and TRBJ1-4; a possible D gene is TRBD1 (5 bases). Per the germline V gene, CDR1 is SGHNT and CDR2 is YYREEE (reference sequence). The CDR3 is 14 amino acids. V lost 4 bases and J lost 1, with 8 bases in between. The DNA of the CDR3 is TGTGCCAGCAGCCAGGGTTTAACTAATGAAAAACTGTTTTTT. This translates into CASSQGLTNEKLFF.

V usage is TRBV5-8 and J usage is TRBJ1-4, with D maybe TRBD1 (6 bases). This CDR3 contains 17 residues. Germline assignment: CDR1 SGHTS and CDR2 YDEGEE. The germline V and J ends were trimmed by 0 bases and 0 bases, with 12 bases remaining between them. CDR3 in DNA: TGTGCCAGCAGCTTGGCAGGGGCCGTTGCAACTAATGAAAAACTGTTTTTT. This translates into CASSLAGAVATNEKLFF.

This chain connects TRBV5-4 to TRBJ2-1; the D is unclear. Germline CDR1 reads SGHNT; CDR2 reads YYREEE (reference sequence). V was pared by 4 bases and J by 0 bases, with 11 bases between. This CDR3 spans 15 amino acids. CDR3 DNA: TGTGCCAGCAGCCCTTGGATGAGCTCCTACAATGAGCAGTTCTTC. This gives the protein CASSPWMSSYNEQFF.

CDR3 residues: CASSPWPGQGDYTF. As DNA, the CDR3 is TGCGCCAGCAGCCCATGGCCGGGACAGGGGGACTACACCTTC. The chain has TRBV10-1 and TRBJ1-2; 11 nucleotides match TRBD1. Germline CDR1 WNHNN, CDR2 SYGVQD (reference sequence). The trim removed 6 bases at V and 10 bases at J, leaving 10 bases unmatched. The CDR3 runs to 14 residues.

In the case of this clone: Other DNA sequences within the sample encode an identical CDR3. The chain joins TRBV19 to TRBJ1-5; D is ambiguous. Germline V lookup: CDR1 LNHDA, CDR2 SQIVND (reference sequence). The CDR3 has 14 amino acids. V was trimmed by 4 bases and J by 3 bases, leaving 10 bases between them. In DNA, the CDR3 is TGTGCCAGTAGTACAGACGGTTACAATCAGCCCCAGCATTTT. This translates into CASSTDGYNQPQHF.

The chain couples TRBV28 to TRBJ2-7; the D is unclear. The V gene's germline CDR1 is MDHEN and CDR2 SYDVKM. This CDR3 is built from 12 residues. V lost 3 bases and J lost 13, with 16 bases in between. CDR3 sequence reads: CASSLAAPGIYF. CDR3 DNA: TGTGCCAGCAGTTTGGCAGCCCCTGGTATCTACTTC.

Concerning this clone itself: In the same sample, other DNA sequences code for this CDR3. The J gene is TRBJ1-4, the V gene TRBV5-1; D unclear. CDR3 length: 13 amino acids. CDR1 is SGHRS, CDR2 YFSETQ, per germline. V gave up 0 bases and J gave up 4 bases, with 4 bases separating them. The CDR3: CASSLGGNEKLFF. The CDR3 region has the DNA TGCGCCAGCAGCTTGGGCGGTAATGAAAAACTGTTTTTT.

This chain links TRBV2 with TRBJ1-6; 9 bases are shared with TRBD1. Germline V gene lookup returns CDR1 SNHLY and CDR2 FYNNEI. The CDR3 has 15 residues. Losses at the gene ends were 6 bases for V and 9 bases for J; bases not matched to a gene: 9. CDR3 amino acids: CASSQTGGVISPLHF. The CDR3 DNA sequence: TGTGCCAGCAGCCAAACAGGGGGCGTAATTTCACCCCTCCACTTT.

The genes are TRBV25-1 and TRBJ1-1, with 9 bases identical to TRBD1. Germline CDR1 reads MGHDK; CDR2 reads SYGVNS. After removal of 3 bases from V and 5 bases from J, the junction contained 7 bases not matched to a gene. The CDR3 length is 15 residues. In DNA form, the CDR3 reads TGTGCCAGCAGTGACCCTGGACAGGGGAAAACTGAAGCTTTCTTT. It yields the protein CASSDPGQGKTEAFF.

The CDR3 reads CASSPDLYGWQYF. CDR3 coding DNA: TGTGCCAGCAGCCCGGACTTATATGGTTGGCAGTACTTC. The genes are TRBV11-2 and TRBJ2-7; perhaps TRBD2 as D (5 bases). V gave up 5 bases and J gave up 9 bases, with 17 bases separating them. Looked up from germline, CDR1 is SGHAT and CDR2 is FQNNGV. CDR3 length: 13 amino acids.

V gene TRBV27 combines with J gene TRBJ2-1; 7 bases match TRBD1. Germline lookup yields CDR1 MNHEY and CDR2 SMNVEV (reference sequence). The CDR3 consists of 15 residues. V was clipped by 1 base and J by 8 bases; unmatched bases: 8. The CDR3 here is CASSLFQGGPDEQFF. For the CDR3, the DNA is TGTGCCAGCAGTTTATTTCAAGGGGGCCCGGATGAGCAGTTCTTC.

This clone was recorded only once. This rearrangement joins TRBV4-1 to TRBJ2-1; D uncertain. Germline CDR1 MGHRA, CDR2 YSYEKL. V lost 1 base to trimming and J lost 2 bases, with 12 bases between them. The CDR3 has 16 amino acids. CDR3 DNA sequence: TGCGCCAGCAGCCAAGTCCCCCCGACTGCCTACAATGAGCAGTTCTTC. This encodes CASSQVPPTAYNEQFF.

This CDR3 reads CASSYGTGDDTEAFF. The CDR3 nucleotides read TGTGCCAGCAGTTACGGGACAGGGGACGACACTGAAGCTTTCTTT. The rearrangement links TRBV6-5 to TRBJ1-1; 10 bases align to TRBD1. This CDR3 has 15 amino acids. V dropped 2 bases and J dropped 3; count of bases not matched to a gene: 3. Looked up from germline, CDR1 is MNHEY and CDR2 is SVGAGI.

The V call is TRBV28, the J call TRBJ2-5; a weak D match, TRBD1 (7 bases). Germline lookup yields CDR1 MDHEN and CDR2 SYDVKM. The CDR3 has 13 amino acids. V lost 6 bases and J 5 bases, leaving 13 bases between the germline ends. The CDR3 reads CASSPQGRETQYF. The CDR3 DNA reads as TGTGCCAGCAGCCCACAGGGGAGGGAGACCCAGTACTTC.

This chain links TRBV3-1 (or the pseudogene TRBV3-2) with TRBJ2-3; 9 nucleotides line up with TRBD1. V trimming: 4 bases; J trimming: 4 bases; junction bases outside the gene matches: 3. In germline, CDR1 is LGHDT, CDR2 YNNKEL (reference sequence). The CDR3 is made up of 14 amino acids. The CDR3 is CASSRDRDADTQYF. The CDR3 coding sequence is TGTGCCAGCAGCCGGGACAGGGATGCAGATACGCAGTATTTT.

The genes are TRBV4-2 and TRBJ1-1, with D unresolved. From germline, CDR1 is LGHNA and CDR2 YNFKEQ. V lost 1 base to trimming and J lost 0 bases, with 12 bases between them. The CDR3 length is 16 residues. The CDR3 DNA sequence: TGTGCCAGCAGCCAAGGTCCGGCGGGCGTGAACACTGAAGCTTTCTTT. It codes for CASSQGPAGVNTEAFF.

This clone was detected only once. This chain joins TRBV10-3 and TRBJ1-5; D possibly corresponds to TRBD1 (5 bases). This CDR3 is 15 amino acids long. V lost 3 bases and J 0 bases, leaving 9 bases between the germline ends. Germline V gene lookup returns CDR1 ENHRY and CDR2 SYGVKD. The CDR3 nucleotides are TGTGCCATCAGTGACGAGGGGTATAGCAATCAGCCCCAGCATTTT. Amino acids: CAISDEGYSNQPQHF.

The chain carries TRBV23-1 and TRBJ2-7; no reliable D call. TRBV23-1 falls under the ORF class, with uncertain function. V was pared by 4 bases and J by 0 bases, with 1 base between. The CDR3 length is 11 residues. The CDR3 reads CASSPSYEQYF. CDR3 coding DNA: TGCGCCAGCAGTCCCTCCTACGAGCAGTACTTC.

V is TRBV19 and J is TRBJ1-5, with D tentatively TRBD1 (5 bases). V lost 10 bases and J 7 bases, leaving 20 bases between the germline ends. From germline, CDR1 is LNHDA and CDR2 SQIVND (reference sequence). The CDR3 is 14 amino acids. Here the CDR3 reads CATSLGGPGQPQHF. DNA for the CDR3: TGTGCCACGTCCCTTGGGGGACCTGGGCAGCCCCAGCATTTT.

The V call is TRBV28, the J call TRBJ2-7, with 7 bases lining up with TRBD1. Germline V CDR1 and CDR2: MDHEN, SYDVKM. This CDR3 region has 14 residues. V trimming: 6 bases; J trimming: 5 bases; junction bases outside the gene matches: 10. The CDR3 coding sequence is TGTGCCAGCAGGGCCGGAGACAGGGTCCACGAGCAGTACTTC. Its protein is CASRAGDRVHEQYF.

J is TRBJ1-6 and V is TRBV9; D is undetermined. Germline V lookup: CDR1 SGDLS, CDR2 YYNGEE. The CDR3 runs to 14 residues. The V end was cut by 0 bases, the J end by 6 bases, with 7 bases between. The CDR3 region is CASSVGMPNSPLHF. The CDR3 DNA sequence: TGTGCCAGCAGCGTAGGTATGCCTAATTCACCCCTCCACTTT.

The chain's CDR3 is CASSQSNYGYTF. CDR3 in DNA: TGTGCCAGCAGTCAATCTAACTATGGCTACACCTTC. V is TRBV28 and J is TRBJ1-2, with no clear D. V was clipped by 5 bases and J by 0 bases, with 4 bases between them. This CDR3 is 12 amino acids long. The germline gives CDR1 MDHEN, CDR2 SYDVKM.

This clone came up once. The rearrangement links TRBV29-1 to TRBJ1-2; no clear D gene. Trimming left V 4 bases short and J 0 bases short, with 9 bases between. Per the germline V gene, CDR1 is SQVTM and CDR2 is ANQGSEA. This CDR3 is built from 13 residues. The DNA of the CDR3 is TGCAGCGTTGTAACAATAGCTAACTATGGCTACACCTTC. Translating it yields CSVVTIANYGYTF.

The chain couples TRBV7-9 to TRBJ1-2; D unresolved. Germline V lookup: CDR1 SEHNR, CDR2 FQNEAQ (reference sequence). CDR3 length: 11 residues. V shed 4 bases and J shed 8 bases, with 8 bases lying between them. CDR3 sequence (DNA): TGTGCCAGCAGCTCTCTGGCGGGCTACACCTTC. Encoded protein: CASSSLAGYTF. Complete variable domain (other parts from reference TRBV7-9 and TRBJ1-2): DTGVSQNPRHKITKRGQNVTFRCDPISEHNRLYWYRQTLGQGPEFLTYFQNEAQLEKSRLLSDRFSAERPKGSFSTLEIQRTEQGDSAMYLCASSSLAGYTFGSGTRLTVV.

The rearrangement joins TRBV7-3 to TRBJ2-3; 11 positions match TRBD2. The CDR3 contains 15 residues. Looked up from germline, CDR1 is SGHTA and CDR2 is FQGTGA. Germline trimming cut 5 bases from V and 2 bases from J; bases unmatched to any gene: 3. The CDR3 is CASSQLAGVTDTQYF. Written as DNA, the CDR3 is TGTGCCAGCAGCCAACTAGCGGGGGTCACAGATACGCAGTATTTT.

The genes are TRBV3-1 (or the pseudogene TRBV3-2) and TRBJ1-2, with D uncertain. This CDR3 contains 11 residues. V was pared by 5 bases and J by 8 bases, with 9 bases between. Germline V gene sequence: CDR1 LGHDT, CDR2 YNNKEL (reference sequence). This chain's CDR3 is CASSNGRGYTF. As DNA, the CDR3 is TGTGCCAGCAGCAATGGACGGGGCTACACCTTC.

The chain couples TRBV18 to TRBJ2-6; D gene ambiguous. This CDR3 has 15 residues. Trimming removed 6 bases from V and 0 bases from J, with 9 bases in between. Germline V gives CDR1 KGHSH, CDR2 LQKENI. CDR3: CASSLSGSGANVLTF. DNA of the CDR3: TGTGCCAGCTCGCTCTCAGGCTCTGGGGCCAACGTCCTGACTTTC.

The genes are TRBV28 and TRBJ1-1, with 12 positions matching TRBD1. Losses at the gene ends were 3 bases for V and 4 bases for J; bases not matched to a gene: 12. The CDR3 sequence is 18 residues long. The germline CDR1 and CDR2 sequences are MDHEN and SYDVKM. The CDR3 sequence: CASSLGQGAHFRFTEAFF. DNA for the CDR3: TGTGCCAGCAGTTTGGGACAGGGGGCTCATTTTAGGTTCACTGAAGCTTTCTTT.

The rearrangement links TRBV30 to TRBJ2-7, with 13 nucleotides matching TRBD2. The CDR3 totals 15 residues. V shed 3 bases and J 4 bases; nucleotides not matched to a gene: 6. CDR1 is GTSNPN and CDR2 is SVGIG in the germline V gene (reference sequence). CDR3 DNA sequence: TGTGCCTGGAGCGTCTGGACTAGCGGGAGTTACGAGCAGTACTTC. It translates to CAWSVWTSGSYEQYF.

The chain links TRBV6-5 to TRBJ2-5, with D perhaps being TRBD1 or TRBD2 (5 bases each). Germline V gene lookup returns CDR1 MNHEY and CDR2 SVGAGI. The CDR3 has 14 residues. The germline V and J ends were trimmed by 6 bases and 4 bases, with 15 bases remaining between them. DNA for the CDR3: TGTGCCAGCAGCTCCTCTGGGGGTCGAGAGACCCAGTACTTC. It codes for CASSSSGGRETQYF.